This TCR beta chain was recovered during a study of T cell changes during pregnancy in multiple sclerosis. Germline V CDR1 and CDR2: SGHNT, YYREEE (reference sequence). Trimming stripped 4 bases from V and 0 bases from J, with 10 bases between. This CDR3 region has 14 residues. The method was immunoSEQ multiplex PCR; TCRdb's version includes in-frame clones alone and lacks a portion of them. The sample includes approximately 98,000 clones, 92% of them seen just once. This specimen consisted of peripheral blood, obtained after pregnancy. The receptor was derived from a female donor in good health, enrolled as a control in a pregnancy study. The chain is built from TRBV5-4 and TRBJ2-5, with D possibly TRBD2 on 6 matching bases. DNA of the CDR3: TGTGCCAGCAGCCCTGCGGGGTACCAAGAGACCCAGTACTTC. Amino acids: CASSPAGYQETQYF.